These 19 T cell receptor beta chains were all obtained from the same sample, sequenced in a study of neurological immune-mediated disorders. In TCRdb, the 5' RACE reads were re-called with MiXCR into one record per CDR3 protein. The sample holds more than 75,000 distinct CDR3 sequences, approximately 5% seen once. Sequencing was done on a sample of PBMCs. These receptors all stem from a woman in her 30s with multiple sclerosis.

This chain joins TRBV28 and TRBJ1-2; D remains unclear. V was clipped by 4 bases and J by 2 bases, with 8 bases between them. CDR1 and CDR2 from the germline V gene are MDHEN and SYDVKM. This CDR3 is 13 amino acids long. The CDR3 here is CASSSPQNYGYTF. The CDR3 DNA reads as TGTGCCAGCAGTTCTCCCCAGAACTATGGCTACACCTTC.

Ten or more counts support this clonotype. The chain combines TRBV5-1 with TRBJ2-1; 9 bases align to TRBD1. Germline V gives CDR1 SGHRS, CDR2 YFSETQ. This CDR3 contains 17 residues. V shed 4 bases and J 5 bases; nucleotides not matched to a gene: 13. This CDR3 is CASSVHRGPLVNNEQFF. The CDR3 DNA reads as TGCGCCAGCAGCGTCCACAGGGGGCCCCTTGTAAACAATGAGCAGTTCTTC.

In this sample, this clonotype turned up a few times. This rearrangement joins TRBV12-3 or TRBV12-4 to TRBJ2-1; TRBD1 agrees at 7 bases. The CDR3 extends over 15 amino acids. V shed 6 bases and J 3 bases; nucleotides not matched to a gene: 8. CDR3 sequence (DNA): TGTGCCAGCAGAGACAGACAGGGATACTACAATGAGCAGTTCTTC. Its translation is CASRDRQGYYNEQFF.

The table lists this clonotype with many counts. The chain couples TRBV5-1 to TRBJ1-1, with D tentatively TRBD1 (6 bases). Trimming left V 1 base short and J 3 bases short, with 13 bases between. CDR3 size: 15 residues. Germline CDR1 SGHRS, CDR2 YFSETQ. CDR3 loop: CASSLSAGTHTEAFF. The CDR3 DNA is TGCGCCAGCAGCTTGAGTGCCGGGACACACACTGAAGCTTTCTTT.

This clonotype came up many times. The chain is built from TRBV11-2 and TRBJ2-3; D perhaps matches TRBD2 (5 bases). The length of the CDR3 is 15 residues. The ends were cut back, 4 bases at V and 3 bases at J, with 14 bases in the middle. The germline CDR1 and CDR2 sequences are SGHAT and FQNNGV. The CDR3 protein is CASSWVGSWTDTQYF. Here the CDR3 DNA reads TGTGCCAGCAGCTGGGTTGGGAGTTGGACAGATACGCAGTATTTT. Based on the CDR3 plus reference TRBV11-2 and TRBJ2-3, the full variable domain is EAGVAQSPRYKIIEKRQSVAFWCNPISGHATLYWYQQILGQGPKLLIQFQNNGVVDDSQLPKDRFSAERLKGVDSTLKIQPAKLEDSAVYLCASSWVGSWTDTQYFGPGTRLTVL.

This clonotype was counted ten times or more. V and J are TRBV5-1 and TRBJ2-3, with D possibly being TRBD1 (7 bases). Trimming removed 5 bases at V and 4 bases at J, with 14 bases between. CDR3 size: 14 residues. Germline V gene sequence: CDR1 SGHRS, CDR2 YFSETQ. CDR3 protein: CASRRAGGPDTQYF. The DNA of the CDR3 is TGCGCCAGCAGGAGAGCAGGGGGGCCAGATACGCAGTATTTT.

This clonotype has ten or more counts. The chain links TRBV20-1 to TRBJ1-4, with D possibly being TRBD1 (5 bases). Looked up from germline, CDR1 is DFQATT and CDR2 is SNEGSKA (reference sequence). The CDR3 consists of 13 residues. V gave up 3 bases and J gave up 3 bases, with 8 bases separating them. The CDR3 spells CSASRQSNEKLFF. As DNA, the CDR3 is TGCAGTGCTAGTCGACAGTCTAATGAAAAACTGTTTTTT.

In this sample, this clonotype turned up many times. V is TRBV27 and J is TRBJ1-3, with TRBD1 as a possible D gene (6 bases). V was shortened by 9 bases and J by 0 bases, with 15 bases between the two germline ends. CDR1 and CDR2 (germline): MNHEY, SMNVEV (reference sequence). CDR3 length equals 15 residues. CDR3 sequence: CARTMPGVSGNTIYF. The CDR3 DNA sequence: TGTGCCAGAACGATGCCAGGGGTCTCTGGAAACACCATATATTTT.

There are many counts of this clonotype. This sequence joins TRBV6-5 and TRBJ2-6; TRBD2 is a possible D gene (6 bases). Trimming stripped 6 bases from V and 2 bases from J, with 17 bases between. CDR3 length: 17 residues. Germline CDR1 reads MNHEY; CDR2 reads SVGAGI. CDR3 region: CASRYAWRGAGANVLTF. The CDR3 DNA follows: TGTGCCAGCAGATATGCCTGGCGGGGAGCTGGGGCCAACGTCCTGACTTTC.

This clonotype was counted many times. The rearrangement joins TRBV20-1 to TRBJ1-6; D is possibly TRBD1 (6 bases). The germline V and J ends were trimmed by 4 bases and 7 bases, with 14 bases remaining between them. CDR1 and CDR2 (germline): DFQATT, SNEGSKA (reference sequence). CDR3 length: 14 residues. The CDR3, as DNA: TGCAGTGCTATGGAGGGGGGCGGGAATTCACCCCTCCACTTT. This gives the protein CSAMEGGGNSPLHF.

The table lists this clonotype with many counts. Here the CDR3 reads CATSDSGSGVNYNEQFF. The CDR3 DNA reads TGTGCCACCAGTGATTCAGGCAGCGGGGTTAACTACAATGAGCAGTTCTTC. The gene calls are TRBV24-1 and TRBJ2-1; TRBD2 matches 7 bases. CDR3 length equals 17 residues. V gave up 2 bases and J gave up 3 bases; unmatched junction bases: 9. The V gene's germline CDR1 is KGHDR and CDR2 SFDVKD.

This clonotype has ten or more counts. The chain joins TRBV20-1 to TRBJ2-1, with D perhaps matching TRBD1 (5 bases). CDR1 and CDR2 (germline): DFQATT, SNEGSKA (reference sequence). The CDR3 runs 13 residues. CDR3 DNA sequence: TGCAGCCCTCAGGGCTTTAGTGCGAATGAGCAGTTCTTC. This codes for CSPQGFSANEQFF.

Comments on this clonotype: This may stem from a read error, because a much larger clone lies one nucleotide away. This rearrangement joins TRBV3-1 to TRBJ1-5, with D perhaps matching TRBD1 (6 bases). The CDR3 consists of 12 residues. CDR1 is LGHDT and CDR2 is YNNKEL in the germline V gene (reference sequence). The CDR3 loop reads CASSQPGQHQHF. The CDR3 DNA is TGTGCCAGCAGCCAACCCGGACAGCACCAGCATTTT.

This clonotype has at least ten counts. The rearrangement links TRBV5-1 to TRBJ1-2; D is unclear. The CDR3 length is 13 residues. Trimming removed 7 bases from V and 6 bases from J, with 16 bases in between. In germline, CDR1 is SGHRS, CDR2 YFSETQ. CDR3 amino acids: CASRSSEGNGYTF. The CDR3 coding sequence is TGCGCCAGCCGAAGCTCCGAGGGTAATGGCTACACCTTC.

This clonotype was detected ten times or more. This rearrangement joins TRBV15 to TRBJ1-4; 7 positions match TRBD1. The germline V gene encodes CDR1 LNHNV and CDR2 YYDKDF (reference sequence). V lost 6 bases, J lost 4 bases, and 5 bases stayed unmatched. CDR3 size: 14 residues. CDR3 loop: CATSYRGFNEKLFF. CDR3 nucleotide sequence: TGTGCCACCAGTTACAGGGGATTTAATGAAAAACTGTTTTTT.

This clonotype has ten or more counts. The rearrangement joins TRBV15 to TRBJ1-2; D remains ambiguous. The V end lost 1 base, the J end lost 4 bases, and 13 bases lay between the germline ends. Germline CDR1 and CDR2: LNHNV and YYDKDF (reference sequence). The CDR3 length is 15 residues. DNA for the CDR3: TGTGCCACCAGCAGAGGCTCTTTTGTAACCTATGGCTACACCTTC. This translates into CATSRGSFVTYGYTF.

Ten or more counts support this clonotype. The chain has TRBV20-1 and TRBJ2-1; 7 nucleotides match TRBD1. V was clipped by 7 bases and J by 6 bases; unmatched bases: 6. The CDR3 is 12 residues long. Germline V gene sequence: CDR1 DFQATT, CDR2 SNEGSKA (reference sequence). In DNA form, the CDR3 reads TGCAGTGGAACCGACAGGGCCAATGAGCAGTTCTTC. Encoded protein: CSGTDRANEQFF.

This clonotype has a count of ten or more. The chain combines TRBV28 with TRBJ2-1; a possible D gene is TRBD2 (6 bases). V was shortened by 2 bases and J by 10 bases, with 18 bases between the two germline ends. CDR3 length equals 15 residues. Germline CDR1 and CDR2: MDHEN and SYDVKM. The chain's CDR3 is CASSLPRTGVGEQFF. The CDR3 DNA is TGTGCCAGCAGTTTACCCAGAACGGGGGTAGGCGAGCAGTTCTTC. The full variable domain, completed using reference TRBV28 and TRBJ2-1, is DVKVTQSSRYLVKRTGEKVFLECVQDMDHENMFWYRQDPGLGLRLIYFSYDVKMKEKGDIPEGYSVSREKKERFSLILESASTNQTSMYLCASSLPRTGVGEQFFGPGTRLTVL.

This clonotype was seen a handful of times. This chain joins TRBV27 and TRBJ1-1, with no clear D. This CDR3 has 11 amino acids. Looked up from germline, CDR1 is MNHEY and CDR2 is SMNVEV (reference sequence). Between the trimmed V and J ends, which lost 10 bases and 7 bases, there was a span of 13 bases. The CDR3 loop is CATRPRVEAFF. CDR3 DNA sequence: TGTGCCACCCGCCCTCGGGTTGAAGCTTTCTTT.